This T cell receptor beta chain was obtained from a study of response to subunit inactivated influenza vaccine. As to this clonotype: Its antigen remains unknown.

The germline V and J ends were trimmed by 0 bases and 6 bases, with 10 bases remaining between them. The CDR3 is 14 residues long. The germline gives CDR1 SGHAT, CDR2 FQNNGV. One entry per CDR3 protein, called by TCRdb with MiXCR from the RT-PCR reads. The sample lists around 500,000 distinct CDR3 sequences, approximately 11% occurring once. The study, taken as a whole, reports: T cells newly recruited by each seasonal influenza vaccination are few, the authors suggested.

The V gene is TRBV11-2, the J gene TRBJ2-3; D may match TRBD1 or TRBD2 (5 bases each). The specimen comprised PBMCs from blood, sampled more than 35 days after vaccination. This sequence was found in a man aged 50-59 years who received an inactivated influenza vaccine. The CDR3 sequence: CASSLDPGQDTQYF. The CDR3 DNA sequence: TGTGCCAGCAGCTTAGATCCGGGGCAGGATACGCAGTATTTT.